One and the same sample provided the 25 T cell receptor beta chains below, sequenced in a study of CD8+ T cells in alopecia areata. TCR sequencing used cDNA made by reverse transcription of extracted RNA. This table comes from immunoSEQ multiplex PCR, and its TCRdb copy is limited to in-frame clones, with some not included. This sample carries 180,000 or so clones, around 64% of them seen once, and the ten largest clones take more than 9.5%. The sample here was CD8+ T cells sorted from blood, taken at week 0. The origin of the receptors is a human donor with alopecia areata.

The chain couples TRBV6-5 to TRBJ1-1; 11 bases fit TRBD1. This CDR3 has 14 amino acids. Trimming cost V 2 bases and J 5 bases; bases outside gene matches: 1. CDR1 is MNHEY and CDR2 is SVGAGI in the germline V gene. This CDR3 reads CASSYGTGGTEAFF. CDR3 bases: TGTGCCAGCAGTTACGGGACAGGGGGTACTGAAGCTTTCTTT.

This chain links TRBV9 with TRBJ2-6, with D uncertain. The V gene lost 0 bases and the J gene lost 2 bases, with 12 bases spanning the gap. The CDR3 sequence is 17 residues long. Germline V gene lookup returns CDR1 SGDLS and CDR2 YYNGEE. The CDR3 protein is CASSVVNTLPGANVLTF. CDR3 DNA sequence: TGTGCCAGCAGCGTAGTTAATACCCTCCCTGGGGCCAACGTCCTGACTTTC.

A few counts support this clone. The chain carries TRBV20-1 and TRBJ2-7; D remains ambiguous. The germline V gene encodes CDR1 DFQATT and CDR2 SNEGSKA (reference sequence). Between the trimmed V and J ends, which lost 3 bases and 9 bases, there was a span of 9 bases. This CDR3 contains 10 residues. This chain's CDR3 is CSASEPWQYF. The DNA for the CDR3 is TGCAGTGCTAGTGAACCCTGGCAGTACTTC.

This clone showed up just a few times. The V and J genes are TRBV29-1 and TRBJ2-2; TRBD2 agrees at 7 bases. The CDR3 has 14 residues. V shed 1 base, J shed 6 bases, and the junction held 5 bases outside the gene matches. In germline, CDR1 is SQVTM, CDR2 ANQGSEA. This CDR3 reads CSVEAQGGAGELFF. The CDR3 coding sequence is TGCAGCGTTGAAGCTCAGGGAGGGGCCGGGGAGCTGTTTTTT.

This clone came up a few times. CDR3 sequence: CASSPTSGVWYEQFF. DNA for the CDR3: TGCGCCAGCAGCCCAACTAGCGGGGTTTGGTATGAGCAGTTCTTC. This chain uses TRBV4-1 with TRBJ2-1; 10 nucleotides match TRBD2. V was pared by 4 bases and J by 8 bases, with 8 bases of the junction left unmatched. The CDR3 extends over 15 amino acids. Germline V gene lookup returns CDR1 MGHRA and CDR2 YSYEKL.

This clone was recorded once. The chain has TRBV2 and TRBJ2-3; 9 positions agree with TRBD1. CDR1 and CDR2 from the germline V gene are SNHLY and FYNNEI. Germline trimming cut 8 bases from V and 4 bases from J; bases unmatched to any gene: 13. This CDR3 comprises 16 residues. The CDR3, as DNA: TGTGCCAGCTTTGAGGCACAGGGGGCGTTCGCAGATACGCAGTATTTT. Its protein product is CASFEAQGAFADTQYF.

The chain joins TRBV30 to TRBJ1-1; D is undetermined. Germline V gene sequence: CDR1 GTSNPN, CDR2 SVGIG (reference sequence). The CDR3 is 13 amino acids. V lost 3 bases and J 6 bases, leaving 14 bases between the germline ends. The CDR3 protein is CAWRSPVAAEAFF. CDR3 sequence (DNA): TGTGCCTGGAGGTCCCCTGTCGCCGCTGAAGCTTTCTTT.

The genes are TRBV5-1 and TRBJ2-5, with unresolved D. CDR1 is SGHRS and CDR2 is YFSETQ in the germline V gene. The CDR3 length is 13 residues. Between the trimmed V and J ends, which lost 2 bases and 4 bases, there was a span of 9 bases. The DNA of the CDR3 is TGCGCCAGCAGCTTACTTGCTTTAGAGACCCAGTACTTC. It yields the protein CASSLLALETQYF.

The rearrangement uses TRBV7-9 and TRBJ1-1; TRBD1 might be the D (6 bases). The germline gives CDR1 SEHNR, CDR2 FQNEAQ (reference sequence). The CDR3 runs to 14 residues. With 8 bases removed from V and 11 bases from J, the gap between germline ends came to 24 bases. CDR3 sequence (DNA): TGTGCCAGCTCCAAAGGGGGGAGGCAGGGTACGGCTTTCTTT. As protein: CASSKGGRQGTAFF.

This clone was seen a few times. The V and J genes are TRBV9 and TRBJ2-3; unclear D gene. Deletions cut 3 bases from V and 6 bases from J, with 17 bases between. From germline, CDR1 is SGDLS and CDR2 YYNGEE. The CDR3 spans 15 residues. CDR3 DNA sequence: TGTGCCAGCAGCGGACGACTTGCCCCCATGGATACGCAGTATTTT. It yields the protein CASSGRLAPMDTQYF.

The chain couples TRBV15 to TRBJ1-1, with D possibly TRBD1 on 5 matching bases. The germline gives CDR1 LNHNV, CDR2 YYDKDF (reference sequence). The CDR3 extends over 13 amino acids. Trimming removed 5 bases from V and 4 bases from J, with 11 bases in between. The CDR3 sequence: CATSSGVGTEAFF. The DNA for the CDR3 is TGTGCCACCAGCTCGGGGGTGGGCACTGAAGCTTTCTTT.

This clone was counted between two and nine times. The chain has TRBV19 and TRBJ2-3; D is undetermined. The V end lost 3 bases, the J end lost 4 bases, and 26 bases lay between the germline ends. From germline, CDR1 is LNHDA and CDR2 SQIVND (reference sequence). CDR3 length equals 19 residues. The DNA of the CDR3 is TGTGCCAGTAGTATTTCCGGGTATTCGTACAACCCGGCCGCAGATACGCAGTATTTT. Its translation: CASSISGYSYNPAADTQYF.

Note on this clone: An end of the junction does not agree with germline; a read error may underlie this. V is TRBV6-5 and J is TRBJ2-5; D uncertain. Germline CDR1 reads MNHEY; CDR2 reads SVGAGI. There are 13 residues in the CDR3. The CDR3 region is CAISELPQETQYF. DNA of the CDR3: TGTGCCATCAGTGAATTGCCCCAAGAGACCCAGTACTTC.

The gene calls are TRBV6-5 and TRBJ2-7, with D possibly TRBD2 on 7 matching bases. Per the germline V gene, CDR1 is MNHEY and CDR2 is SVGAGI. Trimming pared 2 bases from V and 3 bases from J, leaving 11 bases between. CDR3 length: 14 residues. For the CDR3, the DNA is TGTGCCAGCAGTTACGCGGGGGCCAGCTACGAGCAGTACTTC. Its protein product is CASSYAGASYEQYF.

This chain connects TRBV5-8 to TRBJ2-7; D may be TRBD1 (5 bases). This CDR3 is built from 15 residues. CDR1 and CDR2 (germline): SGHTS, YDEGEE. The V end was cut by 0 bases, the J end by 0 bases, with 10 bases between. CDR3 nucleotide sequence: TGTGCCAGCAGCTTGGGACAGTTATACTCCTACGAGCAGTACTTC. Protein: CASSLGQLYSYEQYF.

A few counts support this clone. The CDR3 spells CASSTDRGIRKPQHF. CDR3 in DNA: TGTGCCAGCAGTACCGACAGGGGGATTCGCAAACCCCAGCATTTT. The V and J genes are TRBV2 and TRBJ1-5; 9 positions match TRBD1. This CDR3 comprises 15 residues. The germline CDR1 and CDR2 sequences are SNHLY and FYNNEI. Trimming at V came to 5 bases and at J to 10 bases, leaving 12 bases not matched to a gene.

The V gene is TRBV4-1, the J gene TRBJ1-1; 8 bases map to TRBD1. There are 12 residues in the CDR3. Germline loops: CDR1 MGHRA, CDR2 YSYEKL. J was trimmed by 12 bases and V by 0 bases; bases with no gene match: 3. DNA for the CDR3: TGCGCCAGCAGCCAAGACGCAGGGGGCCCTTTCTTT. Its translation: CASSQDAGGPFF.

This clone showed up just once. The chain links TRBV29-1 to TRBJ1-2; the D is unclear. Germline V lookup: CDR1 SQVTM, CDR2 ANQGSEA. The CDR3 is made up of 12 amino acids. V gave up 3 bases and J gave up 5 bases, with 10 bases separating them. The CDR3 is CSVDNVQYGYTF. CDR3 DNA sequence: TGCAGCGTTGACAACGTTCAGTATGGCTACACCTTC.

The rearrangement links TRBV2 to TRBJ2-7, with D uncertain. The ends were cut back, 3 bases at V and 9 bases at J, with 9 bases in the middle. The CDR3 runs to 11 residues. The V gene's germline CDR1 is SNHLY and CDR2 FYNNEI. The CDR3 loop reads CASSEISGQYF. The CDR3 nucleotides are TGTGCCAGCAGTGAGATCTCCGGGCAGTACTTC.

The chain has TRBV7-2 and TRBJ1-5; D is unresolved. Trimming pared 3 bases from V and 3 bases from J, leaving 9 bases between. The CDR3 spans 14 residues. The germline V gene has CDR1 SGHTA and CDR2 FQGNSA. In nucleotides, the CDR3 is TGTGCCAGCAGCTTCTGGCAGATCAATCAGCCCCAGCATTTT. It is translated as CASSFWQINQPQHF.

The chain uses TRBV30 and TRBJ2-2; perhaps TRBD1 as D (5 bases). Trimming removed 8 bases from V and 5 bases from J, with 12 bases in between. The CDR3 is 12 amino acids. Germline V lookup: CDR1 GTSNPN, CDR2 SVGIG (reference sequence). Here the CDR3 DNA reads TGTGCCGAGAAACCAGGGACCGGGGAGCTGTTTTTT. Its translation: CAEKPGTGELFF.

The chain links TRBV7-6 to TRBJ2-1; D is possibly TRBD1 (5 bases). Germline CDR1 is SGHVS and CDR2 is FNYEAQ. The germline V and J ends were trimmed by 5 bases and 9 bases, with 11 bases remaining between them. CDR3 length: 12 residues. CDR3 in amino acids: CASSPQGSEQFF. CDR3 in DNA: TGTGCCAGCAGCCCCCAGGGTAGTGAGCAGTTCTTC.

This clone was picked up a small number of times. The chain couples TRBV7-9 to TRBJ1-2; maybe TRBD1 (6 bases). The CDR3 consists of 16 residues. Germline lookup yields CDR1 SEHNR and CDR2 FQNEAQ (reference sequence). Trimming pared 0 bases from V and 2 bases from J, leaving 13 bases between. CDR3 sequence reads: CASSLALVGANYGYTF. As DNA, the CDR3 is TGTGCCAGCAGCTTAGCCCTAGTGGGGGCGAACTATGGCTACACCTTC.

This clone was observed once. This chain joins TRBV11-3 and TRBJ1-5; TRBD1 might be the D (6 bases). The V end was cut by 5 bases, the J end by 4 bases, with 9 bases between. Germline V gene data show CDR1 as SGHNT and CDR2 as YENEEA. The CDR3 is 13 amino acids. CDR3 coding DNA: TGTGCCAGCAGCCCCGGACAGAATCAGCCCCAGCATTTT. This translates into CASSPGQNQPQHF. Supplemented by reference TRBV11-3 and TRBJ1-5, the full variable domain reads EAGVVQSPRYKIIEKKQPVAFWCNPISGHNTLYWYLQNLGQGPELLIRYENEEAVDDSQLPKDRFSAERLKGVDSTLKIQPAELGDSAVYLCASSPGQNQPQHFGDGTRLSIL.

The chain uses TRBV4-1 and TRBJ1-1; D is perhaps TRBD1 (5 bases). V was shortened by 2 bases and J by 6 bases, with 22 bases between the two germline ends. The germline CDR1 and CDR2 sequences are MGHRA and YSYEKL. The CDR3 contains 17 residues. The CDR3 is CASSQRTRGGRDSEAFF. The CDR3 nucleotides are TGCGCCAGCAGCCAAAGGACAAGAGGTGGTCGGGATTCTGAAGCTTTCTTT.